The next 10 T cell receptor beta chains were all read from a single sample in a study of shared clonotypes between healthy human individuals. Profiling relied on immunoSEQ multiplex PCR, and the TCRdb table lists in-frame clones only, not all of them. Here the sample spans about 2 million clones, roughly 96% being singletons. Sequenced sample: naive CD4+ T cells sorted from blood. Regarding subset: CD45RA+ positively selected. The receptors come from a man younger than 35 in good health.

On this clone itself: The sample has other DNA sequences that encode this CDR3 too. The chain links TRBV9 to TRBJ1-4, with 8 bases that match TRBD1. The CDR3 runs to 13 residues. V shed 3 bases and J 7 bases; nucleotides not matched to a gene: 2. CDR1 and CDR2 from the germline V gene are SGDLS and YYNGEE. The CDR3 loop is CASSGTGGEKLFF. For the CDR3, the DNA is TGTGCCAGCAGCGGTACAGGGGGTGAAAAACTGTTTTTT.

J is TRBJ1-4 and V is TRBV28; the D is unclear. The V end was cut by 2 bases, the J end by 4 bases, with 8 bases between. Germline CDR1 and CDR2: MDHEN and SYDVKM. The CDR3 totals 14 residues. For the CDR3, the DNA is TGTGCCAGCAGTTTAACGTCTGGTAATGAAAAACTGTTTTTT. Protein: CASSLTSGNEKLFF.

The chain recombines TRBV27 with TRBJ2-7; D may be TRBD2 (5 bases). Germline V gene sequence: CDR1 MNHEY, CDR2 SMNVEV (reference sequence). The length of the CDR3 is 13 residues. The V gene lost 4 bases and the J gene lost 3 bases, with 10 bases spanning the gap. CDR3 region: CASSSRAYYEQYF. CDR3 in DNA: TGTGCCAGCAGTTCGCGGGCCTACTACGAGCAGTACTTC.

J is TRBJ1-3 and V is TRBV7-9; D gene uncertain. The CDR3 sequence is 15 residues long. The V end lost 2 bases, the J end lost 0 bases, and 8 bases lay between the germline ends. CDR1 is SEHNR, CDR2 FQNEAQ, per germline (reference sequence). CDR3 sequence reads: CASSLMGTSGNTIYF. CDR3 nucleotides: TGTGCCAGCAGCTTAATGGGCACCTCTGGAAACACCATATATTTT. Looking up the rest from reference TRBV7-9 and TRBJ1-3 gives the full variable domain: DTGVSQNPRHKITKRGQNVTFRCDPISEHNRLYWYRQTLGQGPEFLTYFQNEAQLEKSRLLSDRFSAERPKGSFSTLEIQRTEQGDSAMYLCASSLMGTSGNTIYFGEGSWLTVV.

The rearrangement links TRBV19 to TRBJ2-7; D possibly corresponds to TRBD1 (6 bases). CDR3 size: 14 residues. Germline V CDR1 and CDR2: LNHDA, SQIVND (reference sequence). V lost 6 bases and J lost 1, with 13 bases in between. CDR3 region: CASRLRGSSYEQYF. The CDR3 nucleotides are TGTGCCAGTAGACTCAGGGGAAGTTCCTACGAGCAGTACTTC.

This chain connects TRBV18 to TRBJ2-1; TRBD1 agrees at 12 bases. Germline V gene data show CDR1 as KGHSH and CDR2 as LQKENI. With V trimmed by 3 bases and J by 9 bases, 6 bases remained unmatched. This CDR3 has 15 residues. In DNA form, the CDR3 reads TGTGCCAGCTCACCCGGGACAGGGGGCCTGGTTGAGCAGTTCTTC. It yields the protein CASSPGTGGLVEQFF.

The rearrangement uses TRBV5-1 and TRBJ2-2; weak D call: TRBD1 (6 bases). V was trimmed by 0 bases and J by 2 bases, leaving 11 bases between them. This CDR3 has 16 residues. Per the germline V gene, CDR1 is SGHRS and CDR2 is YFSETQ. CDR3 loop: CASSLGWTDNTGELFF. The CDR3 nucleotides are TGCGCCAGCAGCTTGGGGTGGACAGACAACACCGGGGAGCTGTTTTTT. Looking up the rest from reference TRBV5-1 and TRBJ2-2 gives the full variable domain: KAGVTQTPRYLIKTRGQQVTLSCSPISGHRSVSWYQQTPGQGLQFLFEYFSETQRNKGNFPGRFSGRQFSNSRSEMNVSTLELGDSALYLCASSLGWTDNTGELFFGEGSRLTVL.

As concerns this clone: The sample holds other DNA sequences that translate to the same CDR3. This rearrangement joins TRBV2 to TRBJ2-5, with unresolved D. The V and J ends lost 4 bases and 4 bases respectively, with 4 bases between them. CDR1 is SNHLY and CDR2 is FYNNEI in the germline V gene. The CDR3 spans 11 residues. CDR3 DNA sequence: TGTGCCAGCAGTGCTGTAGAGACCCAGTACTTC. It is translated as CASSAVETQYF.

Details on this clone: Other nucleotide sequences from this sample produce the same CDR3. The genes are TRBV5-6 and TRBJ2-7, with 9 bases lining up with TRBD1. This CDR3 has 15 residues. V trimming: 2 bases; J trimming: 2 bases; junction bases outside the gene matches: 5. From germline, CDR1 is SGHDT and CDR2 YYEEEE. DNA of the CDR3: TGTGCCAGCAGCTTTCTCGGACAGGGGACCTACGAGCAGTACTTC. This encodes CASSFLGQGTYEQYF.

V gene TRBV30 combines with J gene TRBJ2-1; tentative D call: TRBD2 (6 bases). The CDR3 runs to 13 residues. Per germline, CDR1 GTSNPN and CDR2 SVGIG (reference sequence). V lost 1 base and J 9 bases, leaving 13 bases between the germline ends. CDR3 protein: CAWSDRRAGEQFF. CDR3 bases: TGTGCCTGGAGTGACCGGAGGGCCGGTGAGCAGTTCTTC.